Listed below are T cell receptor beta chains from one sample, sequenced in a study of T cell repertoires in cytomegalovirus infection. The antigens of these receptors remain unknown. TCRdb used MiXCR to reprocess the reads, holding one entry per CDR3 protein. The table has approximately 280,000 distinct CDR3 sequences, approximately 22% seen once. The material sequenced was cultured PBMCs, taken from culture after CMV antigen stimulation. The source is a human donor in good health (CMV status not recorded). Some clones in this sample may be carry-over from other donors' samples. Each CDR3 is given with its conserved first and last residue. Fields, in order: clone size, J gene, D gene, V gene, CDR3 protein, CDR3 DNA. A D gene is named only where the DNA matches it firmly. Clone size, where shown, is once, few, many, or a class for clones that have expanded.

few TRBJ2-7 TRBD2 TRBV7-2 CASSLASGSGYEQYF TGTGCCAGCAGCTTAGCTAGCGGGAGTGGTTACGAGCAGTACTTC
few TRBJ2-1 - TRBV12-3/TRBV12-4 CASILSALPDNEQFF TGTGCCAGCATTCTTAGCGCCCTCCCTGACAATGAGCAGTTCTTC
few TRBJ2-3 TRBD1 TRBV5-6 CASSWDRGADTQYF TGTGCCAGCAGCTGGGACAGGGGGGCAGATACGCAGTATTTT
- TRBJ2-2 - TRBV5-1 CASSLWSAQDTGELFF TGCGCCAGCAGCTTGTGGTCCGCGCAGGACACCGGGGAGCTGTTTTTT
- TRBJ2-1 TRBD2 TRBV20-1 CSARASGGSSYNEQFF TGCAGTGCTAGGGCTAGCGGGGGGAGCTCCTACAATGAGCAGTTCTTC
- TRBJ2-5 - TRBV7-8 CASSLARVLTKETQYF TGTGCCAGCAGCTTAGCGCGGGTACTAACAAAAGAGACCCAGTACTTC
- TRBJ1-2 TRBD1 TRBV7-6 CASSQIAQGAGGYTF TGTGCCAGCAGCCAAATCGCACAGGGGGCAGGGGGCTACACCTTC
- TRBJ1-4 - TRBV12-3/TRBV12-4 CASSWDKANEKLFF TGTGCCAGCAGTTGGGACAAGGCTAATGAAAAACTGTTTTTT
few TRBJ1-4 TRBD1 TRBV5-1 CASSSLTGVNEKLFF TGCGCCAGCAGCTCGCTGACAGGGGTTAATGAAAAACTGTTTTTT
- TRBJ2-2 TRBD2 TRBV6-2/TRBV6-3 CASSNTGLATGELFF TGTGCCAGCAGTAACACGGGACTAGCCACCGGGGAGCTGTTTTTT
few TRBJ2-2 TRBD2 TRBV6-1 CASSSAGGPTGELFF TGTGCCAGCAGCTCAGCGGGAGGGCCTACCGGGGAGCTGTTTTTT
few TRBJ2-1 - TRBV6-2/TRBV6-3 CASSYRTTSFDGEQFF TGTGCCAGCAGTTACCGCACTACTAGTTTTGACGGTGAGCAGTTCTTC
many TRBJ2-5 - TRBV7-2 CASSPYQETQYF TGTGCCAGCAGCCCGTACCAAGAGACCCAGTACTTC
- TRBJ2-3 - TRBV7-9 CASSLVAQSTDTQYF TGTGCCAGCAGCTTAGTAGCGCAGAGCACAGATACGCAGTATTTT
- TRBJ2-7 TRBD1 TRBV7-6 CASSPDGQGEQYF TGTGCCAGCAGCCCAGACGGACAGGGAGAGCAGTACTTC
once TRBJ2-5 - TRBV7-2 CARSPLEGETQYF TGTGCCAGGAGCCCGCTGGAGGGAGAGACCCAGTACTTC
many TRBJ2-3 - TRBV20-1 CSADQGLAADTQYF TGCAGTGCAGATCAGGGGCTAGCGGCAGATACGCAGTATTTT
few TRBJ2-4 TRBD1 TRBV12-3/TRBV12-4 CASSLTGQGGPLAKNIQYF TGTGCCAGCAGTTTGACGGGACAGGGGGGCCCCCTAGCCAAAAACATTCAGTACTTC
few TRBJ2-1 - TRBV7-2 CASSLVQVNNEQFF TGTGCCAGCAGCTTAGTCCAGGTCAACAATGAGCAGTTCTTC
many TRBJ2-7 - TRBV7-2 CASSLAGRYEQYF TGTGCCAGCAGCTTAGCGGGGCGGTACGAGCAGTACTTC
few TRBJ2-6 - TRBV19 CASSIRQGNGANVLTF TGTGCCAGTAGTATCCGGCAGGGTAATGGGGCCAACGTCCTGACTTTC
- TRBJ2-7 - TRBV15 CATSREASSYEQYF TGTGCCACCAGCAGAGAAGCTAGCTCCTACGAGCAGTACTTC
- TRBJ2-2 - TRBV19 CASKGDPSGGELFF TGTGCCAGTAAAGGGGACCCATCTGGCGGGGAGCTGTTTTTT
- TRBJ2-3 TRBD2 TRBV7-2 CASSLASGIKYF TGTGCCAGCAGCTTAGCTAGCGGGATTAAGTATTTT
many TRBJ1-2 TRBD1 TRBV18 CASSPGTATLYGYTF TGTGCCAGCTCACCGGGGACAGCCACCCTCTATGGCTACACCTTC
- TRBJ1-4 TRBD1 TRBV2 CASRWGQGSSTNEKLFF TGTGCCAGCCGTTGGGGACAGGGGTCTTCAACTAATGAAAAACTGTTTTTT
- TRBJ2-3 TRBD2 TRBV6-6 CASRGTSGRVISDTQYF TGTGCCAGCAGAGGGACTAGCGGGAGGGTCATATCGGATACGCAGTATTTT
- TRBJ2-3 TRBD2 TRBV15 CATSRAVLAGRGDTQYF TGTGCCACCAGCAGGGCTGTCCTAGCGGGACGAGGGGATACGCAGTATTTT
few TRBJ2-7 - TRBV11-1 CASSLGGVYEQYF TGTGCCAGCAGCTTAGGTGGGGTGTACGAGCAGTACTTC
- TRBJ2-1 TRBD2 TRBV6-5 CASSYSKGAGNEQFF TGTGCCAGCAGTTACTCGAAGGGAGCGGGGAATGAGCAGTTCTTC
- TRBJ2-3 - TRBV19 CASGSGGGTDTQYF TGTGCCAGTGGTAGCGGTGGGGGCACAGATACGCAGTATTTT
many TRBJ1-5 TRBD1 TRBV11-2 CASPGTGISLPQHF TGTGCCAGCCCCGGGACAGGGATATCGTTGCCCCAGCATTTT
- TRBJ2-3 - TRBV28 CASSSFGGGGTDTQYF TGTGCCAGCAGTTCCTTTGGGGGTGGTGGCACAGATACGCAGTATTTT
- TRBJ2-3 - TRBV7-3 CASSASGYTDTQYF TGTGCCAGCAGCGCTTCGGGGTACACAGATACGCAGTATTTT
- TRBJ2-1 TRBD2 TRBV28 CASSHSGGDNEQFF TGTGCCAGCAGTCACTCGGGAGGCGACAATGAGCAGTTCTTC
many TRBJ1-5 TRBD1 TRBV7-6 CASSYAAGGYSNQPQHF TGTGCCAGCAGCTACGCAGCAGGGGGATATAGCAATCAGCCCCAGCATTTT
few TRBJ2-2 - TRBV7-9 CASSAPEPRITGELFF TGTGCCAGCAGCGCGCCTGAGCCCAGGATCACCGGGGAGCTGTTTTTT
many TRBJ2-3 TRBD2 TRBV7-2 CASSPLAVSTDTQYF TGTGCCAGCAGCCCACTAGCGGTTAGCACAGATACGCAGTATTTT
few TRBJ2-5 - TRBV19 CASSIVNREETQYF TGTGCCAGTAGTATAGTGAACAGGGAAGAGACCCAGTACTTC
many TRBJ2-7 - TRBV7-2 CASSLNSYEQYF TGTGCCAGCAGCTTAAACTCCTACGAGCAGTACTTC
many TRBJ2-5 TRBD1 TRBV7-9 CASSSDRGRETQYF TGTGCCAGCAGCTCGGACAGGGGGCGGGAGACCCAGTACTTC
- TRBJ1-5 TRBD1 TRBV15 CATSRDKGQPPQHF TGTGCCACCAGCAGAGATAAGGGACAGCCGCCCCAGCATTTT
many TRBJ2-5 TRBD1 TRBV29-1 CSAKTGSQETQYF TGCAGCGCAAAGACAGGGAGCCAAGAGACCCAGTACTTC
- TRBJ2-3 - TRBV5-5 CASSFRDGTDTQYF TGTGCCAGCAGCTTCCGGGACGGGACAGATACGCAGTATTTT
- TRBJ1-1 - TRBV7-9 CASSFGSGENTEAFF TGTGCCAGCAGCTTCGGTTCCGGGGAGAACACTGAAGCTTTCTTT
- TRBJ2-5 TRBD2 TRBV24-1 CATSDPPAGAPQETQYF TGTGCCACCAGTGACCCCCCAGCGGGAGCCCCCCAAGAGACCCAGTACTTC